These T cell receptor beta chains were read from a single sample in a study of T cell responses to AZD1222 COVID-19 vaccine. The assay was immunoSEQ multiplex PCR, and TCRdb's table has in-frame clones only and misses some. The repertoire holds roughly 92,000 clones, with 85% to 90% as singletons. The sequenced sample was peripheral blood, obtained 28 days after the second AZD1222 dose. These receptors were obtained from an adult who received the AZD1222 COVID-19 vaccine. CDR3s include the opening cysteine and the closing phenylalanine or tryptophan. The D gene is left open where the match is weak. Clone size is stated in some rows and not others, as once, few, many or a class when expanded.

d_call j_call clone_size v_call cdr3_aa cdr3_nt
. TRBJ2-2 . TRBV19 CASSNKQVGELFF TGTGCCAGTAGTAACAAACAGGTCGGGGAGCTGTTTTTT
. TRBJ1-6 . TRBV11-2 CASSPRFNSPLHF TGTGCCAGCAGCCCCCGTTTTAATTCACCCCTCCACTTT
TRBD1 TRBJ1-5 . TRBV6-5 CASSRDRVDQPQHF TGTGCCAGCAGCCGGGACAGGGTCGATCAGCCCCAGCATTTT
. TRBJ1-4 . TRBV10-1 CASSESTDNEKLFF TGCGCCAGCAGTGAGTCAACTGATAATGAAAAACTGTTTTTT
. TRBJ2-5 . TRBV19 CASSITGMETQYF TGTGCCAGTAGTATAACCGGGATGGAGACCCAGTACTTC
. TRBJ1-4 once TRBV19 CATKPTGIANEKLFF TGTGCCACCAAACCCACAGGGATTGCTAATGAAAAACTGTTTTTT
. TRBJ1-4 . TRBV19 CASSNRATNEKLFF TGTGCCAGTAGCAACAGGGCAACTAATGAAAAACTGTTTTTT
. TRBJ1-4 . TRBV5-5 CASSFSGVEKLFF TGTGCCAGCAGCTTTTCAGGGGTTGAAAAACTGTTTTTT
. TRBJ2-3 . TRBV9 CASSVQGNTDTQYF TGTGCCAGCAGCGTCCAAGGTAACACAGATACGCAGTATTTT
. TRBJ1-1 few TRBV4-1 CASSFTANTEAFF TGCGCCAGCAGCTTCACAGCGAACACTGAAGCTTTCTTT
TRBD2 TRBJ2-1 . TRBV6-6 CASSYSRGGAAFEQFF TGTGCCAGCAGTTACAGTCGGGGGGGGGCCGCATTTGAGCAGTTCTTC
. TRBJ1-3 . TRBV7-9 CASSRGEAGNTIYF TGTGCCAGCAGCCGGGGGGAGGCTGGAAACACCATATATTTT
. TRBJ1-3 . TRBV4-1 CASSLSGAHSGNTIYF TGCGCCAGCAGTCTCTCTGGGGCCCACTCTGGAAACACCATATATTTT
. TRBJ1-5 . TRBV19 CATWRGWNQPQHF TGTGCCACCTGGAGGGGGTGGAATCAGCCCCAGCATTTT
. TRBJ1-2 few TRBV9 CASSVGGNSNYGYTF TGTGCCAGCAGCGTAGGTGGGAATTCTAACTATGGCTACACCTTC
. TRBJ2-1 . TRBV30 CAWSYSPGRNEQFF TGTGCCTGGAGCTATTCGCCGGGGCGGAATGAGCAGTTCTTC
. TRBJ1-4 . TRBV19 CASSSAGATNEKLFF TGTGCCAGTAGTTCCGCTGGTGCAACTAATGAAAAACTGTTTTTT
TRBD1 TRBJ1-1 . TRBV29-1 CSVVRGPTEAFF TGCAGCGTGGTCAGGGGGCCCACTGAAGCTTTCTTT
TRBD2 TRBJ2-1 . TRBV9 CASSRTGTSGGAGEQFF TGTGCCAGCAGCCGTACCGGGACTAGCGGGGGGGCAGGTGAGCAGTTCTTC
. TRBJ1-5 . TRBV19 CASSIGGVLRNQPQHF TGTGCCAGTAGTATAGGAGGGGTCCTCCGCAATCAGCCCCAGCATTTT
TRBD2 TRBJ2-3 . TRBV3-1/TRBV3-2 CASSHQPGLGTDTQYF TGTGCCAGCAGCCATCAACCGGGACTAGGGACAGATACGCAGTATTTT
. TRBJ1-1 . TRBV2 CASRTVGKVEAFF TGTGCCAGCAGGACGGTGGGAAAGGTTGAAGCTTTCTTT
TRBD1 TRBJ2-1 . TRBV5-6 CASSSTNRGSYNEQFF TGTGCCAGCAGCTCCACCAACAGGGGATCCTACAATGAGCAGTTCTTC
TRBD2 TRBJ2-1 . TRBV2 CASRGTSGVSTFF TGTGCCAGTCGGGGAACTAGCGGGGTCTCGACGTTCTTC
TRBD1 TRBJ1-4 . TRBV6-1 CASSEAPDRGEKLFF TGTGCCAGCAGTGAAGCGCCCGACAGGGGTGAAAAACTGTTTTTT
. TRBJ2-3 . TRBV10-2 CASSESFSTTDTQYF TGCGCCAGCAGTGAGTCATTCTCGACCACAGATACGCAGTATTTT
. TRBJ2-2 . TRBV21-1 CASSINPGHLNTGELFF TGTGCCAGCAGCATTAACCCGGGACACCTGAACACCGGGGAGCTGTTTTTT
TRBD1 TRBJ1-4 . TRBV5-8 CASSPGQGGEKLFF TGTGCCAGCAGCCCTGGACAGGGCGGTGAAAAACTGTTTTTT
TRBD1 TRBJ1-2 . TRBV4-2 CASRGGGPLGYTF TGTGCCAGCAGGGGAGGGGGCCCCCTTGGCTACACCTTC
. TRBJ1-2 . TRBV18 CASSPPGAGYTF TGTGCCAGCTCACCACCAGGGGCTGGCTACACCTTC
. TRBJ1-1 . TRBV10-2 CASSDPLRVLEAFF TGCGCCAGCAGTGACCCACTTCGGGTACTGGAAGCTTTCTTT
TRBD1 TRBJ2-2 . TRBV7-9 CASSPQGAGTGELFF TGTGCCAGCAGCCCTCAGGGGGCAGGGACCGGGGAGCTGTTTTTT
TRBD1 TRBJ1-2 . TRBV5-1 CASSSGTAGGDGYTF TGCGCCAGCAGCTCGGGGACAGCTGGTGGAGATGGCTACACCTTC
. TRBJ1-4 . TRBV7-9 CASSLGQQKLFF TGTGCCAGCAGCTTAGGACAGCAAAAACTGTTTTTT
. TRBJ1-1 . TRBV29-1 CSHHRARNTEAFF TGCAGCCACCACAGGGCCCGGAACACTGAAGCTTTCTTT
TRBD1 TRBJ2-7 . TRBV27 CASSWGTANSYEQYF TGTGCCAGCAGTTGGGGGACAGCGAACTCCTACGAGCAGTACTTC
. TRBJ1-1 . TRBV18 CASSPAGTPIEAFF TGTGCCAGCTCCCCCGCCGGGACACCCATTGAAGCTTTCTTT
. TRBJ1-1 . TRBV2 CASSGQENTEAFF TGTGCCAGCTCGGGGCAGGAGAACACTGAAGCTTTCTTT
TRBD1 TRBJ2-7 . TRBV6-2/TRBV6-3 CASSSGQGYEQYF TGTGCCAGCAGTTCTGGACAGGGGTACGAGCAGTACTTC
. TRBJ1-1 . TRBV7-9 CASSSGSWNTEAFF TGTGCCAGCAGCTCGGGCAGCTGGAACACTGAAGCTTTCTTT
. TRBJ1-2 . TRBV5-6 CASSWVIVSGNYGYTF TGTGCCAGCAGCTGGGTGATTGTATCGGGGAACTATGGCTACACCTTC
TRBD1 TRBJ1-1 . TRBV19 CASSGTVNTEAFF TGTGCCAGTAGTGGGACAGTGAACACTGAAGCTTTCTTT
. TRBJ1-1 . TRBV14 CASSQDYGGGMNTEAFF TGTGCCAGCAGCCAAGACTACGGGGGAGGCATGAACACTGAAGCTTTCTTT
. TRBJ2-2 . TRBV6-5 CASSPAQLTGELFF TGTGCCAGCAGTCCCGCACAGCTCACCGGGGAGCTGTTTTTT
TRBD2 TRBJ2-2 . TRBV10-3 CAISAGGASNTGELFF TGTGCCATCAGTGCCGGGGGGGCCTCGAACACCGGGGAGCTGTTTTTT
. TRBJ2-7 . TRBV27 CASGYEQYF TGTGCCAGCGGCTACGAGCAGTACTTC
. TRBJ1-2 . TRBV5-1 CASSLGLLEAGYTF TGCGCCAGCAGCTTGGGACTTCTAGAGGCCGGCTACACCTTC
. TRBJ1-6 . TRBV6-1 CASSPLGVHNSPLHF TGTGCCAGCAGTCCTCTCGGGGTCCATAATTCACCCCTCCACTTT
. TRBJ1-2 . TRBV3-1/TRBV3-2 CASSQDIGGNYGYTF TGTGCCAGCAGCCAAGATATTGGGGGTAACTATGGCTACACCTTC
. TRBJ1-4 . TRBV10-2 CASKNRANEKLFF TGCGCCAGCAAAAACAGGGCTAATGAAAAACTGTTTTTT
TRBD1 TRBJ1-5 few TRBV19 CASSRDRGLGNQPQHF TGTGCCAGTAGCCGGGACAGGGGGCTTGGCAATCAGCCCCAGCATTTT
. TRBJ1-1 . TRBV27 CASSGELGTTEAFF TGTGCCAGCAGTGGGGAGCTGGGGACCACTGAAGCTTTCTTT